One sample yielded the 18 T cell receptor beta chains listed below, sequenced in a study of T cell repertoires in cytomegalovirus infection (dated 2019 in TCRdb). Sequencing instrument: Illumina HiSeq 1500. TCRdb reanalyzed the raw reads on its own, using fastp at Q25 for trimming and MiXCR for clone calling, and kept in-frame beta chains. Rows are combined by CDR3 protein, so each entry shows the most common genes and DNA. Present in this sample are about 140,000 distinct CDR3 sequences, 5.5% to 7% of which were seen just once. The top ten clones comprise 18% of the sample. Sequences were obtained from PBMCs. These receptors all come from a human donor in good health (CMV status not recorded). Some clones in this sample may be carry-over from other donors' samples.

This clonotype was observed many times. This sequence joins TRBV14 and TRBJ2-1, with a possible D match to TRBD2 (5 bases). Trimming stripped 0 bases from V and 3 bases from J, with 9 bases between. CDR1 and CDR2 from the germline V gene are SGHDN and FVKESK. The CDR3 is 15 residues long. Written as DNA, the CDR3 is TGTGCCAGCAGCCAAGAGGGGAGAGACTACAATGAGCAGTTCTTC. It encodes CASSQEGRDYNEQFF.

This clonotype has more than one count but fewer than ten. This sequence joins TRBV5-4 and TRBJ2-2; the match to TRBD2 covers 11 bases. The junction had 7 bases not matched to a gene; V was cut back by 3 bases and J by 3 bases. Germline-derived CDR1 and CDR2 are SGHNT and YYREEE (reference sequence). The CDR3 is made up of 17 amino acids. CDR3 coding DNA: TGTGCCAGCAGCTCCCCGACTAGCGGGATATACACCGGGGAGCTGTTTTTT. It is translated as CASSSPTSGIYTGELFF.

There are many counts of this clonotype. The V call is TRBV7-2, the J call TRBJ2-5; perhaps TRBD1 as D (6 bases). V was clipped by 4 bases and J by 0 bases, with 18 bases between them. This CDR3 region has 17 residues. Germline V CDR1 and CDR2: SGHTA, FQGNSA. In nucleotides, the CDR3 is TGTGCCAGCAGCTCACTGAGGACAGCGTGGTACCAAGAGACCCAGTACTTC. This sequence encodes CASSSLRTAWYQETQYF.

This rearrangement joins TRBV19 to TRBJ1-5; unclear D gene. This CDR3 has 11 residues. Germline loops: CDR1 LNHDA, CDR2 SQIVND (reference sequence). V lost 7 bases, J lost 11 bases, and 12 bases lay in between. The CDR3 spells CASIGPLAQHF. The CDR3 DNA is TGTGCCAGTATTGGACCTCTGGCCCAGCATTTT.

In this sample, this clonotype turned up many times. The chain recombines TRBV28 with TRBJ1-6; D not resolved. Germline CDR1 reads MDHEN; CDR2 reads SYDVKM. This CDR3 is 15 amino acids long. Trimming left V 10 bases short and J 7 bases short, with 20 bases between. The CDR3, as DNA: TGTGCCACCATAACCGGGCCGGGCGGAAATTCACCCCTCCACTTT. This encodes CATITGPGGNSPLHF.

This clonotype was detected ten times or more. The chain combines TRBV5-1 with TRBJ2-5; weak D call: TRBD2 (6 bases). Germline V gives CDR1 SGHRS, CDR2 YFSETQ. This CDR3 contains 14 residues. V lost 1 base, J lost 1 base, and 8 bases lay in between. DNA of the CDR3: TGCGCCAGCAGCTTGCTTAGCGGCCAAGAGACCCAGTACTTC. Amino acids: CASSLLSGQETQYF.

This clonotype occurred many times. The rearrangement joins TRBV6-2 or TRBV6-3 to TRBJ2-5; possible D gene TRBD2, 5 bases. The V gene lost 5 bases and the J gene lost 7 bases, with 8 bases spanning the gap. This CDR3 comprises 11 residues. Germline CDR1 reads MNHEY; CDR2 reads SVGEGT. CDR3 region: CASSHGVTQYF. DNA for the CDR3: TGTGCCAGCAGTCACGGGGTGACCCAGTACTTC.

This clonotype was seen repeatedly, ten times or more. The chain links TRBV7-2 to TRBJ2-3; D not resolved. The CDR3 extends over 14 amino acids. Trimming shortened V by 6 bases and J by 0 bases, and 10 bases separated the two germline ends. Germline assignment: CDR1 SGHTA and CDR2 FQGNSA. The CDR3 DNA is TGTGCCAGCAGATCGCTTTCTAGCACAGATACGCAGTATTTT. Protein: CASRSLSSTDTQYF.

This clonotype has at least ten counts. The genes are TRBV7-3 and TRBJ2-2; D remains ambiguous. CDR1 is SGHTA, CDR2 FQGTGA, per germline. This CDR3 contains 16 residues. The germline V and J ends were trimmed by 1 base and 4 bases, with 13 bases remaining between them. DNA of the CDR3: TGTGCCAGCAGCTTAAGTGGTGGGCGAGGCACCGGGGAGCTGTTTTTT. This translates into CASSLSGGRGTGELFF.

This clonotype was counted ten times or more. The J gene is TRBJ1-3, the V gene TRBV7-2; possibly TRBD1 for D (6 bases). V was shortened by 1 base and J by 4 bases, with 11 bases between the two germline ends. This CDR3 comprises 15 residues. Germline-derived CDR1 and CDR2 are SGHTA and FQGNSA. The CDR3 DNA reads TGTGCCAGCAGCTTAGGAGCAGGGGACGGAAACACCATATATTTT. Its translation: CASSLGAGDGNTIYF.

This clonotype showed up many times. This chain connects TRBV7-9 to TRBJ2-3; 12 positions agree with TRBD2. V shed 6 bases and J 2 bases; nucleotides not matched to a gene: 6. Germline CDR1 SEHNR, CDR2 FQNEAQ (reference sequence). CDR3 length equals 16 residues. The CDR3 loop reads CASSNGLAGYTDTQYF. The CDR3, as DNA: TGTGCCAGCAGTAACGGACTAGCGGGGTACACAGATACGCAGTATTTT.

In this sample, this clonotype turned up many times. The chain employs TRBV7-2 and TRBJ2-3; D might be TRBD2 (7 bases). Trimming removed 2 bases from V and 6 bases from J, with 18 bases in between. This CDR3 region has 16 residues. Germline V gene sequence: CDR1 SGHTA, CDR2 FQGNSA. The CDR3 DNA is TGTGCCAGCAGCTTACAGTGGCGGGGGCGCAGGGATACGCAGTATTTT. Translated, it gives CASSLQWRGRRDTQYF.

The chain uses TRBV5-6 and TRBJ1-2, with 8 positions matching TRBD1. This CDR3 is built from 17 residues. Losses at the gene ends were 2 bases for V and 1 base for J; bases not matched to a gene: 10. Germline CDR1 and CDR2: SGHDT and YYEEEE. The CDR3 loop reads CASSFLQGVLSNYGYTF. DNA of the CDR3: TGTGCCAGCAGCTTCCTACAGGGGGTACTGAGTAACTATGGCTACACCTTC.

This clonotype was seen many times. This rearrangement joins TRBV29-1 to TRBJ1-6, with no clear D. Germline lookup yields CDR1 SQVTM and CDR2 ANQGSEA. CDR3 length equals 14 residues. The V gene lost 4 bases and the J gene lost 10 bases, with 17 bases spanning the gap. The CDR3 region has the DNA TGCAGCGTTGTGAAGTCTGAGGTTGGATCACCCCTCCACTTT. Protein sequence: CSVVKSEVGSPLHF.

Many counts were recorded for this clonotype. The V gene is TRBV29-1, the J gene TRBJ1-1; D not resolved. Germline CDR1 is SQVTM and CDR2 is ANQGSEA. Trimming stripped 4 bases from V and 0 bases from J, with 9 bases between. This CDR3 comprises 13 residues. The CDR3 spells CSVGAALNTEAFF. The CDR3 DNA reads as TGCAGCGTTGGTGCAGCCTTGAACACTGAAGCTTTCTTT.

This clonotype has only a few counts. The gene calls are TRBV5-1 and TRBJ1-2; 10 nucleotides match TRBD1. The CDR3 runs to 14 residues. The V and J ends lost 7 bases and 4 bases, in that order; junction bases with no gene match: 7. Germline-derived CDR1 and CDR2 are SGHRS and YFSETQ. This chain's CDR3 is CASHMTGGSYGYTF. CDR3 nucleotide sequence: TGCGCCAGCCATATGACAGGGGGCAGCTATGGCTACACCTTC.

This clonotype was seen ten or more times. The genes are TRBV5-4 and TRBJ2-3, with 8 bases that match TRBD1. Per the germline V gene, CDR1 is SGHNT and CDR2 is YYREEE (reference sequence). Trimming cost V 5 bases and J 2 bases; bases outside gene matches: 10. The CDR3 has 16 residues. CDR3: CASSFAGTGHTDTQYF. In DNA, the CDR3 is TGTGCCAGCAGTTTCGCCGGGACAGGTCACACAGATACGCAGTATTTT. Full variable domain (remainder filled in from reference TRBV5-4 and TRBJ2-3): ETGVTQSPTHLIKTRGQQVTLRCSSQSGHNTVSWYQQALGQGPQFIFQYYREEENGRGNFPPRFSGLQFPNYSSELNVNALELDDSALYLCASSFAGTGHTDTQYFGPGTRLTVL.

The sample holds many counts of this clonotype. This chain uses TRBV29-1 with TRBJ2-1, with 7 bases identical to TRBD2. Germline CDR1 reads SQVTM; CDR2 reads ANQGSEA. The CDR3 contains 15 residues. The V gene end was trimmed by 4 bases and the J gene end by 9 bases; junction bases not matched to a gene: 15. This CDR3 reads CSVAEIGLVHSEQFF. CDR3 in DNA: TGCAGCGTTGCGGAAATTGGACTAGTCCACAGTGAGCAGTTCTTC.